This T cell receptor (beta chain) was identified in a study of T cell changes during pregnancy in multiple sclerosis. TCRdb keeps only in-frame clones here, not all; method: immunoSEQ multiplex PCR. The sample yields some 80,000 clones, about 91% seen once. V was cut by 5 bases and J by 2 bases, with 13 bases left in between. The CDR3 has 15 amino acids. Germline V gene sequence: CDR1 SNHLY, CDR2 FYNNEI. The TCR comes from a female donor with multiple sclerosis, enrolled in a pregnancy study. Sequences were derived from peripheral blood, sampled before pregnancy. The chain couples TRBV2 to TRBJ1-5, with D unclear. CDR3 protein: CASSLRPAGNQPQHF. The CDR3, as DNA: TGTGCCAGCAGTCTAAGACCAGCGGGCAATCAGCCCCAGCATTTT.